Below, 23 T cell receptor beta chains from the same sample are listed, as sequenced in a study of cytomegalovirus exposure and HLA in healthy donors. The PCR made use of 60 Vbeta and 13 Jbeta primers. Sequenced by immunoSEQ multiplex PCR; TCRdb stores in-frame clones only, minus some. This repertoire includes approximately 190,000 clones. The sequenced sample was PBMCs. These receptors came from a boy aged 5-17 years in good health and CMV-seronegative.

Concerning this clone itself: Germline is not matched at one junction end, which may reflect a read error. The chain joins TRBV6-5 to TRBJ2-7, with D tentatively TRBD1 (6 bases). The CDR3 contains 14 residues. In germline, CDR1 is MNHEY, CDR2 SVGAGI. CDR3 amino acids: CASRETDRPYGQYF. The CDR3 DNA is TGTGCCAGCAGAGAGACGGACAGACCCTACGGGCAGTACTTC.

The chain has TRBV11-2 and TRBJ1-6, with 7 bases aligning to TRBD1. J gave up 6 bases and V 4 bases, and 6 bases lay outside the gene matches. Germline CDR1 reads SGHAT; CDR2 reads FQNNGV. The CDR3 extends over 15 amino acids. The CDR3 protein is CASSYVGDSNSPLHF. The DNA of the CDR3 is TGTGCCAGCAGCTATGTGGGGGACAGTAATTCACCCCTCCACTTT.

The chain recombines TRBV6-1 with TRBJ1-2; the D gene is possibly TRBD1 (5 bases). Germline values: CDR1 MNHNS, CDR2 SASEGT. V lost 6 bases and J lost 5, with 10 bases in between. This CDR3 has 12 residues. The CDR3, as DNA: TGTGCCAGCAGATTACAGGAGTATGGCTACACCTTC. The encoded protein is CASRLQEYGYTF.

This chain uses TRBV5-5 with TRBJ2-5; 12 nucleotides align to TRBD2. The germline gives CDR1 SGHKS, CDR2 YYEKEE (reference sequence). CDR3 length: 14 residues. With V trimmed by 3 bases and J by 4 bases, 1 base remained unmatched. The CDR3 coding sequence is TGTGCCAGCAGCTGGACTAGCGGGGTAGAGACCCAGTACTTC. Residues: CASSWTSGVETQYF.

V gene TRBV4-1 combines with J gene TRBJ1-1, with D perhaps TRBD1 (5 bases). Germline CDR1 is MGHRA and CDR2 is YSYEKL. V was pared by 8 bases and J by 0 bases, with 25 bases between. The CDR3 contains 18 residues. The CDR3 DNA follows: TGCGCCAGCTCCAATCCCCTCATGAAGACAGACATGAACACTGAAGCTTTCTTT. Translation gives CASSNPLMKTDMNTEAFF.

The chain couples TRBV19 to TRBJ1-6, with D perhaps matching TRBD1 (5 bases). The CDR3 covers 15 residues. Per the germline V gene, CDR1 is LNHDA and CDR2 is SQIVND (reference sequence). The ends were cut back, 6 bases at V and 6 bases at J, with 15 bases in the middle. For the CDR3, the DNA is TGTGCCAGTAGCGACCCCTGGGGCCCTAATTCACCCCTCCACTTT. It specifies CASSDPWGPNSPLHF.

Concerning this clone: At one of its ends the junction is not consistent with the germline gene, which may arise from a read error. The chain joins TRBV15 to TRBJ1-2, with D possibly being TRBD1 (6 bases). The germline CDR1 and CDR2 sequences are LNHNV and YYDKDF (reference sequence). This CDR3 is 13 amino acids long. The CDR3 protein is CAISRGGGDGYTF. CDR3 in DNA: TGTGCCATCAGCAGAGGGGGGGGTGATGGCTACACCTTC.

This chain uses TRBV7-2 with TRBJ2-1; possibly TRBD1 for D (6 bases). CDR3 length: 14 amino acids. Trimming stripped 7 bases from V and 0 bases from J, with 10 bases between. Germline values: CDR1 SGHTA, CDR2 FQGNSA. CDR3 nucleotide sequence: TGTGCCAGCACAACAGGGAGCTCCTACAATGAGCAGTTCTTC. Translating gives CASTTGSSYNEQFF.

The V and J genes are TRBV28 and TRBJ1-2; 7 bases line up with TRBD1. CDR1 and CDR2 (germline): MDHEN, SYDVKM. After removal of 2 bases from V and 0 bases from J, the junction contained 3 bases not matched to a gene. The CDR3 is 15 amino acids. The CDR3 DNA reads TGTGCCAGCAGTTTACCGACAGGGACTAACTATGGCTACACCTTC. It specifies CASSLPTGTNYGYTF.

The chain has TRBV7-2 and TRBJ1-1; D is uncertain. Germline assignment: CDR1 SGHTA and CDR2 FQGNSA. The CDR3 loop spans 15 amino acids. Trimming left V 9 bases short and J 4 bases short, with 21 bases between. CDR3 in amino acids: CASEPKGTGSTEAFF. The CDR3 coding sequence is TGTGCCAGTGAACCCAAGGGCACCGGGAGCACTGAAGCTTTCTTT.

The chain employs TRBV5-6 and TRBJ1-2; D remains ambiguous. The CDR3 extends over 12 amino acids. Germline V gene data show CDR1 as SGHDT and CDR2 as YYEEEE. V lost 4 bases and J lost 8, with 12 bases in between. The CDR3 loop is CASSRYPGGYTF. In nucleotides, the CDR3 is TGTGCCAGCAGCCGCTACCCGGGGGGCTACACCTTC.

This chain links TRBV2 with TRBJ2-1; TRBD2 agrees at 7 bases. Germline CDR1 reads SNHLY; CDR2 reads FYNNEI. The CDR3 extends over 15 amino acids. The V gene end was trimmed by 10 bases and the J gene end by 8 bases; junction bases not matched to a gene: 17. Written as DNA, the CDR3 is TGTGCCACCGAGACTAGCTTGGGCGGCGTCGATGAGCAGTTCTTC. Residues: CATETSLGGVDEQFF.

The chain uses TRBV5-5 and TRBJ1-6; D is possibly TRBD1 (5 bases). The CDR3 length is 15 residues. V lost 4 bases to trimming and J lost 7 bases, with 15 bases between them. In germline, CDR1 is SGHKS, CDR2 YYEKEE (reference sequence). CDR3 in DNA: TGTGCCAGCAGCACGACAGTCCTAGGAAATTCACCCCTCCACTTT. It is translated as CASSTTVLGNSPLHF.

This chain uses TRBV5-4 with TRBJ1-1; D is ambiguous. This CDR3 comprises 12 residues. Germline CDR1 SGHNT, CDR2 YYREEE (reference sequence). V was cut by 1 base and J by 1 base, with 2 bases left in between. The CDR3: CASSLRNTEAFF. In nucleotides, the CDR3 is TGTGCCAGCAGCTTGCGGAACACTGAAGCTTTCTTT.

The rearrangement joins TRBV6-5 to TRBJ1-5; 8 bases match TRBD1. The CDR3 is 15 residues long. V was pared by 6 bases and J by 3 bases, with 7 bases of the junction left unmatched. Germline V gives CDR1 MNHEY, CDR2 SVGAGI. In DNA form, the CDR3 reads TGTGCCAGCAGCCTGGGGACAGGTACCAATCAGCCCCAGCATTTT. Translation: CASSLGTGTNQPQHF.

This rearrangement joins TRBV11-2 to TRBJ1-1, with D unclear. Germline V gene data show CDR1 as SGHAT and CDR2 as FQNNGV. This CDR3 comprises 13 residues. Between the trimmed V and J ends, which lost 6 bases and 7 bases, there was a span of 15 bases. CDR3 coding DNA: TGTGCCAGCAGTCAACTCTCACCGGTTGAAGCTTTCTTT. Protein: CASSQLSPVEAFF.

V gene TRBV30 combines with J gene TRBJ2-7; D perhaps matches TRBD1 (5 bases). V shed 1 base and J shed 3 bases, with 10 bases lying between them. In germline, CDR1 is GTSNPN, CDR2 SVGIG (reference sequence). The CDR3 runs to 13 residues. The CDR3 region has the DNA TGTGCCTGGAGTGGTGACAGAAACTACGAGCAGTACTTC. The encoded protein is CAWSGDRNYEQYF. The whole variable domain, filled in from reference TRBV30 and TRBJ2-7, reads SQTIHQWPATLVQPVGSPLSLECTVEGTSNPNLYWYRQAAGRGLQLLFYSVGIGQISSEVPQNLSASRPQDRQFILSSKKLLLSDSGFYLCAWSGDRNYEQYFGPGTRLTVT.

This CDR3 reads CASTTGQGSYEQYF. DNA of the CDR3: TGTGCCAGCACCACGGGACAGGGCTCCTACGAGCAGTACTTC. This chain connects TRBV7-9 to TRBJ2-7; 9 bases line up with TRBD1. Germline V lookup: CDR1 SEHNR, CDR2 FQNEAQ (reference sequence). The CDR3 runs to 14 residues. V lost 7 bases to trimming and J lost 0 bases; unmatched junction nucleotides: 4.

The chain employs TRBV7-8 and TRBJ1-1; D is possibly TRBD1 (6 bases). V was shortened by 3 bases and J by 8 bases, with 10 bases between the two germline ends. This CDR3 contains 12 residues. Germline loops: CDR1 SGHVS, CDR2 FQNEAQ. Here the CDR3 reads CASSLAGTEAFF. Here the CDR3 DNA reads TGTGCCAGCAGCTTGGCCGGGACAGAAGCTTTCTTT. The full variable domain, rest sourced from reference TRBV7-8 and TRBJ1-1, is GAGVSQSPRYKVAKRGQDVALRCDPISGHVSLFWYQQALGQGPEFLTYFQNEAQLDKSGLPSDRFFAERPEGSVSTLKIQRTQQEDSAVYLCASSLAGTEAFFGQGTRLTVV.

This rearrangement joins TRBV5-4 to TRBJ1-1, with D unclear. This CDR3 comprises 15 residues. The germline V gene has CDR1 SGHNT and CDR2 YYREEE (reference sequence). V dropped 1 base and J dropped 5 bases, with 15 bases sitting between them. The CDR3 nucleotides are TGTGCCAGCAGCTTGCCCCCGGGTAGCTATACTGAAGCTTTCTTT. This sequence encodes CASSLPPGSYTEAFF.

The rearrangement uses TRBV19 and TRBJ1-1, with no clear D. The CDR3 length is 12 residues. Germline loops: CDR1 LNHDA, CDR2 SQIVND (reference sequence). V lost 5 bases and J 7 bases, leaving 11 bases between the germline ends. CDR3 region: CASSQRDFEAFF. CDR3 DNA sequence: TGTGCCAGTAGTCAGAGGGATTTTGAAGCTTTCTTT.

V and J are TRBV6-4 and TRBJ2-1; TRBD2 agrees at 9 bases. J was trimmed by 5 bases and V by 7 bases; bases with no gene match: 12. The CDR3 covers 16 residues. Germline V gene sequence: CDR1 MRHNA, CDR2 SNTAGT. The CDR3: CASTPQAGGPDNEQFF. For the CDR3, the DNA is TGTGCCAGCACCCCACAGGCGGGGGGGCCAGACAATGAGCAGTTCTTC.

The genes are TRBV7-9 and TRBJ1-2; 7 bases fit TRBD1. The V gene end was trimmed by 2 bases and the J gene end by 7 bases; junction bases not matched to a gene: 4. Germline V gene sequence: CDR1 SEHNR, CDR2 FQNEAQ (reference sequence). The CDR3 is made up of 13 amino acids. The CDR3 nucleotides are TGTGCCAGCAGCTTACTAGGGGGCGGTGGCTACACCTTC. This encodes CASSLLGGGGYTF.